These 23 T cell receptor beta chains share one sample of origin, sequenced in a study of resident and recirculating memory T cells in vitiligo. Only in-frame clones appear in the TCRdb table, and some are missing; sequencing was by immunoSEQ multiplex PCR. The sample has tens of thousands of clones; roughly 94% are singletons. Sequencing was carried out using blood. The receptors stem from a male donor with vitiligo.

The gene calls are TRBV6-4 and TRBJ2-1; D possibly corresponds to TRBD1 (6 bases). Germline V gene data show CDR1 as MRHNA and CDR2 as SNTAGT. The CDR3 length is 12 residues. V dropped 0 bases and J dropped 10 bases, with 7 bases sitting between them. CDR3 region: CASSDSGQEQFF. Written as DNA, the CDR3 is TGTGCCAGCAGTGACTCTGGACAGGAGCAGTTCTTC.

V gene TRBV27 combines with J gene TRBJ2-7, with D possibly TRBD2 on 5 matching bases. This CDR3 spans 14 amino acids. Per the germline V gene, CDR1 is MNHEY and CDR2 is SMNVEV (reference sequence). The V and J ends lost 8 bases and 6 bases respectively, with 20 bases between them. CDR3 region: CASGPESREAEQYF. The CDR3 coding sequence is TGTGCCAGCGGTCCAGAGTCGAGGGAAGCCGAGCAGTACTTC.

This clone was seen a single time. The chain employs TRBV6-1 and TRBJ1-3, with D possibly TRBD1 on 6 matching bases. The CDR3 is 14 residues long. With 4 bases removed from V and 4 bases from J, the gap between germline ends came to 11 bases. Looked up from germline, CDR1 is MNHNS and CDR2 is SASEGT. The CDR3 region is CASSVQGTGNTIYF. The CDR3 nucleotides read TGTGCCAGCAGTGTACAGGGTACAGGAAACACCATATATTTT.

The chain combines TRBV5-1 with TRBJ1-4, with D hard to call. The CDR3 is made up of 15 amino acids. The germline gives CDR1 SGHRS, CDR2 YFSETQ. The V and J ends lost 3 bases and 8 bases respectively, with 17 bases between them. The CDR3 region has the DNA TGCGCCAGCAGCTCTCAAGGCGGGGAGCGAGAAAAACTGTTTTTT. This gives the protein CASSSQGGEREKLFF.

V usage is TRBV7-9 and J usage is TRBJ1-1; tentative D call: TRBD1 (5 bases). The CDR3 spans 14 residues. Trimming pared 2 bases from V and 0 bases from J, leaving 7 bases between. CDR1 and CDR2 (germline): SEHNR, FQNEAQ (reference sequence). The CDR3 DNA sequence: TGTGCCAGCAGCTTAAGGGGCGTGAACACTGAAGCTTTCTTT. This translates into CASSLRGVNTEAFF.

The chain recombines TRBV5-4 with TRBJ1-1; perhaps TRBD1 as D (6 bases). Germline assignment: CDR1 SGHNT and CDR2 YYREEE (reference sequence). The CDR3 runs 18 residues. Trimming shortened V by 1 base and J by 1 base, and 20 bases separated the two germline ends. For the CDR3, the DNA is TGTGCCAGCAGCTTGAAGGGGCGGACAGCAGCAGGGAACACTGAAGCTTTCTTT. It yields the protein CASSLKGRTAAGNTEAFF.

This CDR3 is CASQNTEAFF. The CDR3 DNA reads as TGTGCCAGCCAGAACACTGAAGCTTTCTTT. The chain carries TRBV7-9 and TRBJ1-1; D ambiguous. Germline CDR1 SEHNR, CDR2 FQNEAQ (reference sequence). The ends were cut back, 8 bases at V and 1 base at J, with 2 bases in the middle. This CDR3 spans 10 amino acids.

V and J are TRBV7-3 and TRBJ2-7; 13 bases line up with TRBD2. With 5 bases clipped from V and 5 bases from J, the junction kept 3 bases outside the gene matches. This CDR3 region has 14 residues. The germline gives CDR1 SGHTA, CDR2 FQGTGA. This CDR3 reads CASSTGLAGNEQYF. The DNA of the CDR3 is TGTGCCAGCAGCACGGGACTAGCGGGAAACGAGCAGTACTTC.

This chain links TRBV13 with TRBJ2-5; 9 positions match TRBD2. The closer fit of TRBJ2-7 to the DNA end suggests the J call may be wrong. Per the germline V gene, CDR1 is PRHDT and CDR2 is FYEKMQ (reference sequence). CDR3 size: 14 residues. The CDR3 coding sequence is TGTGCCAGCAGCACGGGACTAGCAGGCTCCGAGCAGTACTTC. Its protein product is CASSTGLAGSEQYF.

The DNA of the CDR3 is TGTGCCAGCGGCTTTACAGGGTCGCATCAGCCCCAGCATTTT. Protein sequence: CASGFTGSHQPQHF. This chain joins TRBV2 and TRBJ1-5; TRBD1 might be the D (6 bases). The CDR3 has 14 amino acids. V shed 8 bases and J shed 5 bases, with 16 bases lying between them. Germline V gene data show CDR1 as SNHLY and CDR2 as FYNNEI.

The chain joins TRBV5-4 to TRBJ1-1; 8 positions match TRBD1. Per the germline V gene, CDR1 is SGHNT and CDR2 is YYREEE (reference sequence). The CDR3 spans 12 residues. V dropped 4 bases and J dropped 5; count of bases not matched to a gene: 1. This chain's CDR3 is CASSRQGTEAFF. CDR3 in DNA: TGTGCCAGCAGCAGACAGGGGACTGAAGCTTTCTTT.

The CDR3 DNA reads TGTGCCAGCAGCACCCGGACTAGCGGCTACGAGCAGTACTTC. This codes for CASSTRTSGYEQYF. The rearrangement joins TRBV7-9 to TRBJ2-7, with 10 bases matching TRBD2. Looked up from germline, CDR1 is SEHNR and CDR2 is FQNEAQ (reference sequence). This CDR3 comprises 14 residues. Germline trimming cut 5 bases from V and 3 bases from J; bases unmatched to any gene: 4.

This chain links TRBV7-3 with TRBJ2-7, with TRBD1 matching 9 bases. Per the germline V gene, CDR1 is SGHTA and CDR2 is FQGTGA. This CDR3 is 13 amino acids long. The trim removed 5 bases at V and 5 bases at J, leaving 4 bases unmatched. CDR3 coding DNA: TGTGCCAGCAGCCGGGACAGGGAAGACGAGCAGTACTTC. This encodes CASSRDREDEQYF.

The chain recombines TRBV25-1 with TRBJ2-7; D may be TRBD1 (6 bases). This CDR3 contains 12 residues. V was pared by 7 bases and J by 2 bases, with 9 bases between. Looked up from germline, CDR1 is MGHDK and CDR2 is SYGVNS. For the CDR3, the DNA is TGTGCCAGCAAAGGACAGACCTACGAGCAGTACTTC. This sequence encodes CASKGQTYEQYF.

This sequence joins TRBV5-6 and TRBJ2-5; 7 bases are a match to TRBD1. The CDR3 runs 14 residues. CDR1 and CDR2 from the germline V gene are SGHDT and YYEEEE. V lost 4 bases, J lost 3 bases, and 6 bases stayed unmatched. Here the CDR3 DNA reads TGTGCCAGCAGCCGCCCAGGGGGTGAAGAGACCCAGTACTTC. Amino acids: CASSRPGGEETQYF.

The chain is built from TRBV4-3 and TRBJ2-3, with D possibly matching TRBD2 (5 bases). CDR3 length: 17 residues. Germline V gene lookup returns CDR1 LGHNA and CDR2 YSLEER. V was clipped by 0 bases and J by 3 bases, with 16 bases between them. The CDR3 sequence: CASSQDPAGRSTDTQYF. For the CDR3, the DNA is TGCGCCAGCAGCCAAGATCCGGCGGGCCGAAGTACAGATACGCAGTATTTT.

This chain uses TRBV25-1 with TRBJ2-7; possibly TRBD1 for D (6 bases). The CDR3 covers 10 residues. Trimming took off 10 bases at V and 6 bases at J, with 10 bases between the two ends. Germline CDR1 is MGHDK and CDR2 is SYGVNS. The CDR3 DNA follows: TGTGCCACAACAGGGCCCGAGCAGTACTTC. It yields the protein CATTGPEQYF.

The chain recombines TRBV27 with TRBJ2-7; D is possibly TRBD2 (6 bases). Germline V gene sequence: CDR1 MNHEY, CDR2 SMNVEV (reference sequence). This CDR3 spans 15 amino acids. Trimming stripped 4 bases from V and 7 bases from J, with 20 bases between. CDR3 DNA: TGTGCCAGCAGTTCCGCTGGAGGGAGAGCCCTTGAGCAGTACTTC. It encodes CASSSAGGRALEQYF.

V gene TRBV23-1 combines with J gene TRBJ2-5; D ambiguous. TRBV23-1 is annotated as an ORF whose role is uncertain. CDR3 size: 13 residues. Trimming stripped 4 bases from V and 9 bases from J, with 15 bases between. CDR3 residues: CASSPSLGRAQYF. CDR3 nucleotides: TGCGCCAGCAGTCCTTCCCTAGGCCGTGCCCAGTACTTC.

V gene TRBV5-6 combines with J gene TRBJ2-7, with D hard to call. Deletions cut 0 bases from V and 3 bases from J, with 7 bases between. The CDR3 runs 13 residues. CDR1 SGHDT and CDR2 YYEEEE come from the germline V gene. The CDR3 sequence: CASSLGSGYEQYF. The CDR3 DNA is TGTGCCAGCAGCTTGGGGTCCGGCTACGAGCAGTACTTC. Combining the CDR3 with reference TRBV5-6 and TRBJ2-7 gives the whole variable domain DAGVTQSPTHLIKTRGQQVTLRCSPKSGHDTVSWYQQALGQGPQFIFQYYEEEERQRGNFPDRFSGHQFPNYSSELNVNALLLGDSALYLCASSLGSGYEQYFGPGTRLTVT.

The chain couples TRBV4-1 to TRBJ2-3; 8 bases map to TRBD2. Germline assignment: CDR1 MGHRA and CDR2 YSYEKL. The V segment lost 0 bases and the J segment 4 bases; nucleotides outside the gene matches: 9. There are 17 residues in the CDR3. The CDR3 region has the DNA TGCGCCAGCAGCCAAGAACTGCCGGGGGGGGTCGCAGATACGCAGTATTTT. This encodes CASSQELPGGVADTQYF.

The J gene is TRBJ2-7, the V gene TRBV28, with D tentatively TRBD2 (6 bases). This CDR3 region has 14 residues. V was trimmed by 3 bases and J by 3 bases, leaving 12 bases between them. The germline gives CDR1 MDHEN, CDR2 SYDVKM. In nucleotides, the CDR3 is TGTGCCAGCAGTTTTGGGCGGAGGGACTACGAGCAGTACTTC. Its protein product is CASSFGRRDYEQYF.

The chain has TRBV4-2 and TRBJ2-1, with 8 bases fitting TRBD2. Looked up from germline, CDR1 is LGHNA and CDR2 is YNFKEQ. V shed 0 bases, J shed 15 bases, and the junction held 19 bases outside the gene matches. The CDR3 sequence is 17 residues long. The DNA for the CDR3 is TGTGCCAGCAGCCAAGATGGGGGGGGACTCGGGAGGGGGAGACGGTTCTTC. Translation gives CASSQDGGGLGRGRRFF.